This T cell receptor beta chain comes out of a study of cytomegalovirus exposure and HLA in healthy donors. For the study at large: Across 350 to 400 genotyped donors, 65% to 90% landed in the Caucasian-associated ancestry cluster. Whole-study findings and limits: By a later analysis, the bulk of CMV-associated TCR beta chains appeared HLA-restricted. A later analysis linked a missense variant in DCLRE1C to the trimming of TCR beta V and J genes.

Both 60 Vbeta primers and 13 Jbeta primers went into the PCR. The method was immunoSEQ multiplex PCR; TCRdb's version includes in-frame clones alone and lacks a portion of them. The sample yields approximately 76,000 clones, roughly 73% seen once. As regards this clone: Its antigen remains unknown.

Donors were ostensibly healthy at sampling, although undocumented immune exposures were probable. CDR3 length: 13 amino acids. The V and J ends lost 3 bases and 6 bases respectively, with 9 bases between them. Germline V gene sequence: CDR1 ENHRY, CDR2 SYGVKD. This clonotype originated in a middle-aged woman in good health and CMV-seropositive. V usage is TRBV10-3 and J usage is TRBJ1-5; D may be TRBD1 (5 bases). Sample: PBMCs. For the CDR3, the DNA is TGTGCCATCAGTGAAAGGGGTTCTCAGCCCCAGCATTTT. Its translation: CAISERGSQPQHF.